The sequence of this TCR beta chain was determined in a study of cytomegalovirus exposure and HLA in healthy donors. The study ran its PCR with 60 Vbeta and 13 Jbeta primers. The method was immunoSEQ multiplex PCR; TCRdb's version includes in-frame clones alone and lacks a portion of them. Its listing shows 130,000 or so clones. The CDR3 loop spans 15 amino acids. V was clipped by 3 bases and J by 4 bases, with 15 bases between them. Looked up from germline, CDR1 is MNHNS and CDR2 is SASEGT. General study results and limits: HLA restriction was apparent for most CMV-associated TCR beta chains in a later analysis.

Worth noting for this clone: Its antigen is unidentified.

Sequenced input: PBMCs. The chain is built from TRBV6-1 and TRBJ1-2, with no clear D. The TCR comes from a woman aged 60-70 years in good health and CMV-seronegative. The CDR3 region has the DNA TGTGCCAGCAGTGACGAGGCGTGGGCGGGCTATGGCTACACCTTC. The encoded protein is CASSDEAWAGYGYTF.